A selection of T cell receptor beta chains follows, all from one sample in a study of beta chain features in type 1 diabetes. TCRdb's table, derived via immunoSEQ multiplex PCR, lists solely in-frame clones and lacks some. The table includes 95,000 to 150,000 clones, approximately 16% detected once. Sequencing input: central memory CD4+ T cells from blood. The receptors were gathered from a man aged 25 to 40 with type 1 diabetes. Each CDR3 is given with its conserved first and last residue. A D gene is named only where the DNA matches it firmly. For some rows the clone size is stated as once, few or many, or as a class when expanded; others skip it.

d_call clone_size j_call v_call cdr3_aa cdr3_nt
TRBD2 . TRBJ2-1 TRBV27 CASIKRGYNEQFF TGTGCCAGCATCAAGCGGGGGTACAATGAGCAGTTCTTC
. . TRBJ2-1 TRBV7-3 CASSLRQRAGHNEQFF TGTGCCAGCAGCTTACGGCAGCGGGCAGGGCACAATGAGCAGTTCTTC
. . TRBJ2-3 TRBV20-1 CSAEEADTQYF TGCAGTGCTGAGGAGGCAGATACGCAGTATTTT
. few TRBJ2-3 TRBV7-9 CASSLGTATDTQYF TGTGCCAGCAGCCTAGGGACCGCCACAGATACGCAGTATTTT
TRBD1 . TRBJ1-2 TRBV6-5 CASSEGGAYGYTF TGTGCCAGCAGTGAAGGGGGCGCCTATGGCTACACCTTC
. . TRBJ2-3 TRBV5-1 CASTTGFDTDTQYF TGCGCCAGCACTACAGGGTTCGACACAGATACGCAGTATTTT
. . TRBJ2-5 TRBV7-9 CASSLATDPRSQYF TGTGCCAGCAGCTTAGCGACGGACCCTCGGTCCCAGTACTTC
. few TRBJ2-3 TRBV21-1 CASSKALCRGTDTQYF TGTGCCAGCAGCAAAGCGCTTTGTCGGGGGACGGATACGCAGTATTTT
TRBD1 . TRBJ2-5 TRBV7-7 CASSYGTEETQYF TGTGCTAGCAGCTACGGGACAGAAGAGACCCAGTACTTC
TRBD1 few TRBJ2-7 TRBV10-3 CAIRLGQADEQYF TGTGCCATCAGATTAGGACAGGCAGACGAGCAGTACTTC
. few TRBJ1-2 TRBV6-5 CASSYSFTRNNYGYTF TGTGCCAGCAGTTACTCGTTCACAAGAAATAACTATGGCTACACCTTC
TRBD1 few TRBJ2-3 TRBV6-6 CASKPQQGSTDTQYF TGTGCCTCCAAGCCCCAACAGGGGTCCACAGATACGCAGTATTTT
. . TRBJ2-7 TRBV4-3 CASSQDRTDYEQYF TGCGCCAGCAGCCAAGATCGGACGGACTACGAGCAGTACTTC
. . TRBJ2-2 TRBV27 CASSPHLNTGELFF TGTGCCAGCAGTCCACACCTGAACACCGGGGAGCTGTTTTTT
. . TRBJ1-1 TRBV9 CASSSHGETEAFF TGTGCCAGCAGCTCCCATGGGGAGACTGAAGCTTTCTTT
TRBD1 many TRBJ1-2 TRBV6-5 CASRRQTGAGYTF TGTGCCAGCAGACGCCAGACAGGGGCTGGCTACACCTTC
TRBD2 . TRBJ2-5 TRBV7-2 CASVGLGVGETQYF TGTGCCAGCGTCGGACTAGGCGTCGGTGAGACCCAGTACTTC
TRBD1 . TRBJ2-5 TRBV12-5 CASGQGAWETQYF TGTGCTAGTGGCCAGGGGGCGTGGGAGACCCAGTACTTC
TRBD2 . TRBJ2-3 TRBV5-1 CASSSASGGTDTQYF TGCGCCAGCAGCTCCGCTAGCGGGGGGACAGATACGCAGTATTTT
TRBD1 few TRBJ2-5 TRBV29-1 CSVPGGPGGGETQYF TGCAGCGTCCCCGGCGGGCCAGGGGGCGGAGAGACCCAGTACTTC
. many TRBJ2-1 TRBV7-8 CASSLAVSGMGEQFF TGTGCCAGCAGCTTAGCGGTATCAGGGATGGGTGAGCAGTTCTTC
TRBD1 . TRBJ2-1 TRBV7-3 CASSPQQGAGEQFF TGTGCCAGCAGCCCCCAACAGGGGGCGGGTGAGCAGTTCTTC
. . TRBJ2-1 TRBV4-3 CASSQAGGSTYNEQFF TGCGCCAGCAGCCAAGCCGGGGGCTCTACCTACAATGAGCAGTTCTTC
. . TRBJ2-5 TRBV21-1 CASSKGGLAKETQYF TGTGCCAGCAGCAAAGGCGGACTAGCGAAGGAGACCCAGTACTTC